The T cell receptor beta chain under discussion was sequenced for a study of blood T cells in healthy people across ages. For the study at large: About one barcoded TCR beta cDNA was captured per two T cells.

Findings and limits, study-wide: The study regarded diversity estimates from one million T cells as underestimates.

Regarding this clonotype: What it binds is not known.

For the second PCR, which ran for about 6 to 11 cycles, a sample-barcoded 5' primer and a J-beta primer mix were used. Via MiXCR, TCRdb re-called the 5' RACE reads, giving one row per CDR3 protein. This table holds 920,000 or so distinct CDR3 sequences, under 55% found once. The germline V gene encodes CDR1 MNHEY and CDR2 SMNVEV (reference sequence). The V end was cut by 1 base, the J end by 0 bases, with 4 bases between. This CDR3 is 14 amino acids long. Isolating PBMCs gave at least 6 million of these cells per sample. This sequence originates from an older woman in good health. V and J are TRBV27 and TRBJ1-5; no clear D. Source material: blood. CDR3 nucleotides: TGTGCCAGCAGTTTATACAGTAGCAATCAGCCCCAGCATTTT. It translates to CASSLYSSNQPQHF.